This TCR beta chain was documented in a study of regulatory T cells in long-lasting Graves disease. Arm-PCR with iRepertoire HTBI primers amplified the CDR3 regions for these TCR beta libraries. TCRdb ran MiXCR on the multiplex PCR reads and lists one entry per CDR3 protein. The repertoire consists of roughly 400,000 distinct CDR3 sequences, with around 23% occurring once and the leading ten covering over 11%. Time point in this sample: persistent/refractory GD, antithyroid drugs over 5 years with positive TRAb. PBMCs provided the RNA from which the TCR library was made. Graves' disease was diagnosed by American Thyroid Association guidelines. This clonotype was seen more than once but under ten times. Trimming left V 7 bases short and J 0 bases short, with 13 bases between. The CDR3 sequence is 14 residues long. Germline values: CDR1 SQVTM, CDR2 ANQGSEA.

The chain employs TRBV29-1 and TRBJ1-5; D is ambiguous. The source was peripheral blood mononuclear cells (PBMCs), collected when the disease was refractory, from a patient treated with antithyroid drugs. The clonotype comes from a female donor with Graves disease. The CDR3 bases are TGCAGCGCCCGATCAAGTAATAGCAATCAGCCCCAGCATTTT. Its protein is CSARSSNSNQPQHF.